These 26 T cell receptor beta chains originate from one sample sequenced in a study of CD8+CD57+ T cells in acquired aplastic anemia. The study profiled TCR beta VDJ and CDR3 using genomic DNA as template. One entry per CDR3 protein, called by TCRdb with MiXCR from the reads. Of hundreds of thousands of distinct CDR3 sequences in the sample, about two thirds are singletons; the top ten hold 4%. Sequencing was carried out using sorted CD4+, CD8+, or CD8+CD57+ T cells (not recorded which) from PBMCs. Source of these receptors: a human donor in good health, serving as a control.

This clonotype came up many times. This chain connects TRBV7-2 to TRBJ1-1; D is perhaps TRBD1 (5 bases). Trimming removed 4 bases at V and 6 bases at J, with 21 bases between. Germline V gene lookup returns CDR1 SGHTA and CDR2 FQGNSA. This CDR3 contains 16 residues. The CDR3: CASSSPGGSRLAEAFF. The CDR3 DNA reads TGTGCCAGCAGCTCTCCTGGGGGGTCTAGACTCGCTGAAGCTTTCTTT.

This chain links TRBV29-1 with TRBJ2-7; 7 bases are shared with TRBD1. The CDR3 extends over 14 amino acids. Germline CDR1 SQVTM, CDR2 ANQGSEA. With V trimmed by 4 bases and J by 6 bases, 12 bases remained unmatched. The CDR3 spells CSVVIGQDACEQYF. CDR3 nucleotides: TGCAGCGTTGTTATAGGACAGGATGCCTGCGAGCAGTACTTC.

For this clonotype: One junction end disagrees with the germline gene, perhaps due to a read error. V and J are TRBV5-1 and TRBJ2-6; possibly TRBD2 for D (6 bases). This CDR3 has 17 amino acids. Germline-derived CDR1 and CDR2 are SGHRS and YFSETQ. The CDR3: CASSLEGSHNGANVLTF. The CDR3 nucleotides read TGTGCCAGCAGCTTGGAGGGCAGTCACAATGGGGCCAACGTCCTGACTTTC. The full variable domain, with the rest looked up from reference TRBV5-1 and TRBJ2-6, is KAGVTQTPRYLIKTRGQQVTLSCSPISGHRSVSWYQQTPGQGLQFLFEYFSETQRNKGNFPGRFSGRQFSNSRSEMNVSTLELGDSALYLCASSLEGSHNGANVLTFGAGSRLTVL.

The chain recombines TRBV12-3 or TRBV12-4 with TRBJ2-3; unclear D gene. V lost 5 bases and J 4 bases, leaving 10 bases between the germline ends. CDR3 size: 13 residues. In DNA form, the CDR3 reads TGTGCCAGCAGTATTGGGGTCGCAGATACGCAGTATTTT. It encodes CASSIGVADTQYF.

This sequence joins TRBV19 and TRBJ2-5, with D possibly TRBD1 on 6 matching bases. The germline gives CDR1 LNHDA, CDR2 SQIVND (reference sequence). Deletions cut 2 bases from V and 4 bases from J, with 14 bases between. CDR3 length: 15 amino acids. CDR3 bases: TGTGCCAGTAGTATATTGCGACAGGCGGGAGAGACCCAGTACTTC. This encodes CASSILRQAGETQYF.

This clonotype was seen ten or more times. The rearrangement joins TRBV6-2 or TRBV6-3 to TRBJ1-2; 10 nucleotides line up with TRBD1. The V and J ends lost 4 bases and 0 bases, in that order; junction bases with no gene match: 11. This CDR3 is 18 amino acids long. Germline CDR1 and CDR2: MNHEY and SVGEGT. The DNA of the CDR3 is TGTGCCAGCAGTTGGTCCGGGACAGGGGAAATAGCTAACTATGGCTACACCTTC. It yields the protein CASSWSGTGEIANYGYTF.

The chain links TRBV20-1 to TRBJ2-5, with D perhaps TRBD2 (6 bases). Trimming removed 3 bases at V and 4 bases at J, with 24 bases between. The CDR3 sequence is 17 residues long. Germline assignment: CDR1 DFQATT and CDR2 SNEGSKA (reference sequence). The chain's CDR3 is CSASLAGGQESGETQYF. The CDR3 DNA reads TGCAGTGCTAGTCTAGCAGGAGGGCAGGAAAGTGGAGAGACCCAGTACTTC.

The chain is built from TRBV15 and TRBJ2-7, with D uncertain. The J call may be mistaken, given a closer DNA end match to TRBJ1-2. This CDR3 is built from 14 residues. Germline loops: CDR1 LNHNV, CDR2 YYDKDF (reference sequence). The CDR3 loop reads CATSRNVGPYGYTF. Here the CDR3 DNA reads TGTGCCACCAGCAGAAATGTAGGACCCTACGGCTACACCTTC.

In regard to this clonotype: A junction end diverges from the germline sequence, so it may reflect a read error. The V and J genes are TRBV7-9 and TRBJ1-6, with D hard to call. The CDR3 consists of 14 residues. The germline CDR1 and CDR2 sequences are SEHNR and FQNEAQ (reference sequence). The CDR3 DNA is TGTGCCAGCAGCCCCCTCGCGAAGCAGTCACCCCGGCCATTT. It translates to CASSPLAKQSPRPF.

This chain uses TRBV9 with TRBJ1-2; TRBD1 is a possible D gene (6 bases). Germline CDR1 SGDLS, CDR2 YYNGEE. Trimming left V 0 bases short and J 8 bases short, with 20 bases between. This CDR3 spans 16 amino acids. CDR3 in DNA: TGTGCCAGCAGCGTAGTGGTGGGGGCGACTGACTCGGGCTACACCTTC. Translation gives CASSVVVGATDSGYTF. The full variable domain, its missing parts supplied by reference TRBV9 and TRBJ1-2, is DSGVTQTPKHLITATGQRVTLRCSPRSGDLSVYWYQQSLDQGLQFLIQYYNGEERAKGNILERFSAQQFPDLHSELNLSSLELGDSALYFCASSVVVGATDSGYTFGSGTRLTVV.

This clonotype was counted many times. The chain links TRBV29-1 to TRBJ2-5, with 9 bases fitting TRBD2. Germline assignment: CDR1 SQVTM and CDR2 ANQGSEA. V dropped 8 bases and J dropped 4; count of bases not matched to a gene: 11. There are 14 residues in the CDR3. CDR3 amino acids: CSPRLLAGIETQYF. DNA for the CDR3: TGCAGCCCGAGACTTCTAGCGGGGATAGAGACCCAGTACTTC.

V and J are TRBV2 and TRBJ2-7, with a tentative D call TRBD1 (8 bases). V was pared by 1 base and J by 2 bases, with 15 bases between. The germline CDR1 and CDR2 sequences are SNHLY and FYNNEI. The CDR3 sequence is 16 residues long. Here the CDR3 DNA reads TGTGCCAGCAGTGAAGAGGAACAGGGGGGGACCTACGAGCAGTACTTC. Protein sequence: CASSEEEQGGTYEQYF.

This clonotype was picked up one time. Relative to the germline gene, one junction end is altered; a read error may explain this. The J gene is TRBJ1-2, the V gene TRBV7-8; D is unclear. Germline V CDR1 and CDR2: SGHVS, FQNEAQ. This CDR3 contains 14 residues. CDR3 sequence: CASSLTENQPQHFF. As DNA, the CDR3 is TGTGCCAGCAGCTTGACTGAAAATCAGCCCCAGCATTTTTTC.

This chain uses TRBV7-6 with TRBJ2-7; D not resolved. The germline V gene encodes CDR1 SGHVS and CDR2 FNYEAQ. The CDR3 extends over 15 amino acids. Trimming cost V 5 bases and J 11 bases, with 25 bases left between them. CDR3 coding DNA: TGTGCCAGCAGCCCCTGCGACGAGGCCCATTACTTCGAGTACTTC. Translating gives CASSPCDEAHYFEYF.

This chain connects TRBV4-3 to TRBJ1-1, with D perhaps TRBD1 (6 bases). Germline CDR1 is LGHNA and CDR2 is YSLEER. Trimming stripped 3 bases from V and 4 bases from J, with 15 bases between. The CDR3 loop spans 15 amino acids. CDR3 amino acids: CASSQGGTHSTEAFF. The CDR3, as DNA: TGCGCCAGCAGCCAGGGGGGGACACATAGCACTGAAGCTTTCTTT.

DNA of the CDR3: TGCAGTGCTAGAGCTGAATCGTCACCCCTCCACTTT. Its protein product is CSARAESSPLHF. The chain uses TRBV20-1 and TRBJ1-6; D unresolved. V gave up 1 base and J gave up 10 bases, with 8 bases separating them. CDR3 length: 12 residues. CDR1 and CDR2 (germline): DFQATT, SNEGSKA (reference sequence).

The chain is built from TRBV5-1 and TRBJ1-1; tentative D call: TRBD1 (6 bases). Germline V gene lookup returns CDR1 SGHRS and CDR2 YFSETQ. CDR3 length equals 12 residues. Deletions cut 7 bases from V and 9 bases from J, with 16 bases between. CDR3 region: CASALGGHKAFF. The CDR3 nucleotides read TGCGCCAGCGCCTTGGGGGGACACAAAGCTTTCTTT. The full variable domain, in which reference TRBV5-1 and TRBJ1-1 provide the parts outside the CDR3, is KAGVTQTPRYLIKTRGQQVTLSCSPISGHRSVSWYQQTPGQGLQFLFEYFSETQRNKGNFPGRFSGRQFSNSRSEMNVSTLELGDSALYLCASALGGHKAFFGQGTRLTVV.

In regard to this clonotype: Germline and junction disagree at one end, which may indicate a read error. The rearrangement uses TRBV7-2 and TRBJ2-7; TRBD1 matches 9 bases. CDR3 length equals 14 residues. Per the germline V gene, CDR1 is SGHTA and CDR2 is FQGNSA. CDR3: CASSEDRGTYEQYF. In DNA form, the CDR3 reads TGCGCCAGCAGTGAGGACAGGGGCACCTACGAGCAGTACTTC.

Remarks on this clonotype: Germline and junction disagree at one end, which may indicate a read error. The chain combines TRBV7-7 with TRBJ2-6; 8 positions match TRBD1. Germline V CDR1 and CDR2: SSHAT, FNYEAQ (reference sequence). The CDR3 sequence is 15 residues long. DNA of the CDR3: TGTGCTAGCAGCTTAGCAGGGCAGGGGGCGCAGTACTTCGCTTTC. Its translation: CASSLAGQGAQYFAF.

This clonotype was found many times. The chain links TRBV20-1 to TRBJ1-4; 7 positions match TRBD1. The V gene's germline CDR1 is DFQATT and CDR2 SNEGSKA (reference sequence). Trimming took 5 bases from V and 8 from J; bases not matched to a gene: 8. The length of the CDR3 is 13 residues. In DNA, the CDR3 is TGCAGTGCTGGAACAGGGGTGGAGGAAAAACTGTTTTTT. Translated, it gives CSAGTGVEEKLFF.

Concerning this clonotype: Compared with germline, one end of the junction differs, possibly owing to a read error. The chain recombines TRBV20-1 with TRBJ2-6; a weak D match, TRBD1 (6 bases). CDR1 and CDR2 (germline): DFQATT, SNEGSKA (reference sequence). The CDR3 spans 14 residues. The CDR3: CSARELQGPNTEAF. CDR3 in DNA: TGCAGTGCTAGAGAACTACAGGGACCTAACACTGAAGCTTTC.

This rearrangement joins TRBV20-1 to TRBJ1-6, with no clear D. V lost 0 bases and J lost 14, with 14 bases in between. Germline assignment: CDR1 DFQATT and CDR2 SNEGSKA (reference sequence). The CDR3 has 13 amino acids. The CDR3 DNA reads TGCAGTGCTAGAGATACGCTAGGATCAGCCCTCCACTTT. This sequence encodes CSARDTLGSALHF.

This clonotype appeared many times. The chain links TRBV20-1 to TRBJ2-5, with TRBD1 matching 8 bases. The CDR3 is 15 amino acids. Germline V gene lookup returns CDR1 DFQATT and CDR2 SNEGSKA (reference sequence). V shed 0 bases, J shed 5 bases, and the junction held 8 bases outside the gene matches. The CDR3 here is CSAREGFGTGETQYF. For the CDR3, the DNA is TGCAGTGCTAGAGAAGGTTTTGGGACAGGCGAGACCCAGTACTTC.

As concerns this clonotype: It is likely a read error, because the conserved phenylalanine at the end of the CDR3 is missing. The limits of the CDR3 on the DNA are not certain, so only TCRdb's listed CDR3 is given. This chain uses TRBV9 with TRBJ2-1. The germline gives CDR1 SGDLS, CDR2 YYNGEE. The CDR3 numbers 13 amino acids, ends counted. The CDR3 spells CASSSHWELNYEH.

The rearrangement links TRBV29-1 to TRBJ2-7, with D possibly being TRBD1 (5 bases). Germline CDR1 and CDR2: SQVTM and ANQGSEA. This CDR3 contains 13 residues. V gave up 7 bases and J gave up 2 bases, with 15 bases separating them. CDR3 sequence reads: CSGTGPKPYEQYF. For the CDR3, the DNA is TGCAGCGGCACAGGACCTAAACCCTACGAGCAGTACTTC.

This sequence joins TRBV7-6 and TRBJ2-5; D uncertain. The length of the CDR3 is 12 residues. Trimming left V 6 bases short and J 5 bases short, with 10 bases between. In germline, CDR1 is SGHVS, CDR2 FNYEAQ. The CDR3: CASSMILETQYF. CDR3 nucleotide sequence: TGTGCCAGCAGTATGATTCTGGAGACCCAGTACTTC.